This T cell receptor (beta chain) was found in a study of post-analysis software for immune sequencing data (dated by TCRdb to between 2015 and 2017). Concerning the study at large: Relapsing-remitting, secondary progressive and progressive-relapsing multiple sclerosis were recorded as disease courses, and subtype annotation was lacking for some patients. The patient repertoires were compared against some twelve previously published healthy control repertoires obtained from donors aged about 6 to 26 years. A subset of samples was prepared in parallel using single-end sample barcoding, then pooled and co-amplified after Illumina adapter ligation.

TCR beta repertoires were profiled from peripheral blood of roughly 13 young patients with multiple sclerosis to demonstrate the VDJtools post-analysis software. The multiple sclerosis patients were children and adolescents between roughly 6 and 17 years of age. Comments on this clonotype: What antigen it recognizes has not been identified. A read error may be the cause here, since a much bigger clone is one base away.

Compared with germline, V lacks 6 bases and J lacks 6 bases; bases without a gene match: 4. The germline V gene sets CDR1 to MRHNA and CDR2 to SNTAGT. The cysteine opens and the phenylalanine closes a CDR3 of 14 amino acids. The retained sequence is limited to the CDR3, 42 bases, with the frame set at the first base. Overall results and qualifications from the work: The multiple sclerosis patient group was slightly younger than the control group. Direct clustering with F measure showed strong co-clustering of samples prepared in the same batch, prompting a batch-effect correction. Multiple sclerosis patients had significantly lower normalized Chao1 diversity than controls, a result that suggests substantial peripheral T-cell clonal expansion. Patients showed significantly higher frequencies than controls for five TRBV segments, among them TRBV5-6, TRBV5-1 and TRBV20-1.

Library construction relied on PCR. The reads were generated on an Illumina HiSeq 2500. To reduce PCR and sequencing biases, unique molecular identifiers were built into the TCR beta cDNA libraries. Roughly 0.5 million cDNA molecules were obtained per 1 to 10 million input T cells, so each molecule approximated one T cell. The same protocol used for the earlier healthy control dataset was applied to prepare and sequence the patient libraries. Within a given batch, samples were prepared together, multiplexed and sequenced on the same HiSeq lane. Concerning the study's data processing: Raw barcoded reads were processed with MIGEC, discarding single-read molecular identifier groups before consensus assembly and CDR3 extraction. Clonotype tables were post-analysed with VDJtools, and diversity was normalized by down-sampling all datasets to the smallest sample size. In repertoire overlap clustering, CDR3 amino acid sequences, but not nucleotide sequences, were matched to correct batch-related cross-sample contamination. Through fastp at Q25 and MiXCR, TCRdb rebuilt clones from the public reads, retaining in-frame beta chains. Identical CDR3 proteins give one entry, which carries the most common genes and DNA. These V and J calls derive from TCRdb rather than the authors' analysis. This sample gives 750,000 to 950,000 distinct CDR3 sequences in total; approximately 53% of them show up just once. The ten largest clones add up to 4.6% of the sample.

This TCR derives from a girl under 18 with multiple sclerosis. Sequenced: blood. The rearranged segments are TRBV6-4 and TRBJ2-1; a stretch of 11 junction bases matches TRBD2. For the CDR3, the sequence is CASRDGTSGNEQFF. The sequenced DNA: TGTGCCAGCAGGGACGGGACTAGCGGCAATGAGCAGTTCTTC.